This is a list of T cell receptor beta chains from one sample in a study of blood T cell repertoires in COVID-19. Measured with immunoSEQ multiplex PCR; TCRdb has only the in-frame clones, and not every one. The sample has fewer than 350,000 clones; 85% are singletons. The specimen sequenced was PBMCs or T cells enriched from blood (not recorded which). These receptors all come from a woman in her 30s who had been exposed to COVID-19. The CDR3 runs from the conserved cysteine through the conserved F or W. The D gene is left open where the match is weak. Clone size, where shown, is once, few, many, or a class for clones that have expanded.

size: NA
D: NA
V: TRBV12-3/TRBV12-4
J: TRBJ1-1
CDR3: CASSATGNTEAFF
DNA: TGTGCCAGCAGTGCTACGGGGAACACTGAAGCTTTCTTT

size: NA
D: NA
V: TRBV27
J: TRBJ2-2
CDR3: CASSIAENTGELFF
DNA: TGTGCCAGCAGTATAGCAGAGAACACCGGGGAGCTGTTTTTT

size: NA
D: TRBD1
V: TRBV29-1
J: TRBJ1-2
CDR3: CSVDSGGIFGYTF
DNA: TGCAGCGTTGACTCAGGGGGCATCTTTGGCTACACCTTC

size: once
D: NA
V: TRBV3-1/TRBV3-2
J: TRBJ1-2
CDR3: CASSQDTGGYTF
DNA: TGTGCCAGCAGCCAAGATACCGGTGGCTACACCTTC

size: NA
D: TRBD1
V: TRBV7-2
J: TRBJ1-5
CDR3: CASSLVDRGYQPQHF
DNA: TGTGCCAGCAGCTTAGTGGACAGGGGATATCAGCCCCAGCATTTT

size: NA
D: TRBD1
V: TRBV2
J: TRBJ2-1
CDR3: CASSEDRGPPNEQFF
DNA: TGTGCCAGCAGTGAAGACAGGGGCCCTCCTAATGAGCAGTTCTTC

size: NA
D: TRBD1
V: TRBV24-1
J: TRBJ2-6
CDR3: CATSETGVDGANVLTF
DNA: TGTGCCACCAGTGAGACAGGGGTAGATGGGGCCAACGTCCTGACTTTC

size: NA
D: NA
V: TRBV5-1
J: TRBJ2-7
CDR3: CASSQSDSSYEQYF
DNA: TGCGCCAGCAGCCAGAGTGACAGCTCCTACGAGCAGTACTTC

size: NA
D: TRBD2
V: TRBV13
J: TRBJ2-7
CDR3: CASRGSGREQYF
DNA: TGTGCCAGCAGGGGTAGCGGGAGGGAGCAGTACTTC

size: NA
D: TRBD1
V: TRBV27
J: TRBJ2-3
CDR3: CASSQSLDRLSTDTQYF
DNA: TGTGCCAGCAGTCAGTCCTTGGACAGGCTAAGCACAGATACGCAGTATTTT

size: NA
D: TRBD2
V: TRBV28
J: TRBJ2-1
CDR3: CASSLLAGGSVNEQFF
DNA: TGTGCCAGCAGTTTGCTAGCGGGAGGGAGTGTGAATGAGCAGTTCTTC

size: NA
D: TRBD1
V: TRBV23-1
J: TRBJ2-7
CDR3: CASRGQGDPYEQYF
DNA: TGCGCCAGCAGAGGACAGGGGGACCCCTACGAGCAGTACTTC

size: NA
D: NA
V: TRBV30
J: TRBJ1-3
CDR3: CAWRLRGLSGNTIYF
DNA: TGTGCCTGGAGACTCAGGGGTCTCTCTGGAAACACCATATATTTT

size: NA
D: TRBD2
V: TRBV5-5
J: TRBJ2-1
CDR3: CASSPAPSGGAGEQFF
DNA: TGTGCCAGCAGCCCGGCCCCTAGCGGGGGGGCCGGGGAGCAGTTCTTC

size: NA
D: NA
V: TRBV28
J: TRBJ2-3
CDR3: CASSPPRGTPDTQYF
DNA: TGTGCCAGCAGTCCTCCCCGCGGTACTCCAGATACGCAGTATTTT

size: NA
D: TRBD1
V: TRBV2
J: TRBJ2-1
CDR3: CASSEGGTGGGYEQFF
DNA: TGTGCCAGCAGCGAGGGCGGGACAGGGGGCGGCTATGAGCAGTTCTTC

size: NA
D: NA
V: TRBV28
J: TRBJ2-7
CDR3: CASSLRGAYVHEQYF
DNA: TGTGCCAGCAGCCTTCGGGGGGCCTACGTCCACGAGCAGTACTTC

size: NA
D: TRBD2
V: TRBV3-1/TRBV3-2
J: TRBJ2-1
CDR3: CASSQDGWRGGLDEQFF
DNA: TGTGCCAGCAGCCAAGACGGTTGGCGGGGGGGTCTCGATGAGCAGTTCTTC

size: NA
D: TRBD2
V: TRBV5-6
J: TRBJ2-7
CDR3: CASSPGLAGVYEQYF
DNA: TGTGCCAGCAGCCCGGGACTAGCGGGAGTCTACGAGCAGTACTTC

size: NA
D: TRBD1
V: TRBV4-1
J: TRBJ2-7
CDR3: CASSHDSWTGAYEQYF
DNA: TGCGCCAGCAGCCATGACTCATGGACAGGGGCTTACGAGCAGTACTTC

size: NA
D: NA
V: TRBV13
J: TRBJ2-2
CDR3: CASSPSARGTGELFF
DNA: TGTGCCAGCAGCCCCAGCGCGAGGGGGACCGGGGAGCTGTTTTTT

size: NA
D: TRBD2
V: TRBV28
J: TRBJ2-3
CDR3: CASFGGGMTDTQYF
DNA: TGTGCCAGTTTCGGGGGGGGGATGACAGATACGCAGTATTTT

size: NA
D: NA
V: TRBV19
J: TRBJ2-7
CDR3: CASSIDGSSYEQYF
DNA: TGTGCCAGTAGTATAGACGGGAGCTCCTACGAGCAGTACTTC

size: NA
D: NA
V: TRBV5-5
J: TRBJ2-7
CDR3: CASSLFAGSSCEQYF
DNA: TGTGCCAGCAGCTTGTTCGCGGGGAGCTCCTGCGAGCAGTACTTC

size: NA
D: NA
V: TRBV28
J: TRBJ2-5
CDR3: CASRVQTRHQETQYF
DNA: TGTGCCAGCAGGGTCCAGACTAGACACCAAGAGACCCAGTACTTC

size: NA
D: TRBD1
V: TRBV24-1
J: TRBJ2-3
CDR3: CATSQGAASTDTQYF
DNA: TGTGCCACCTCCCAGGGGGCCGCTAGCACAGATACGCAGTATTTT

size: NA
D: TRBD1
V: TRBV18
J: TRBJ1-3
CDR3: CASSPDRVTGNTIYF
DNA: TGTGCCAGCTCACCGGACAGGGTAACTGGAAACACCATATATTTT

size: NA
D: NA
V: TRBV5-4
J: TRBJ2-1
CDR3: CASSADPGERANEQFF
DNA: TGTGCCAGCAGCGCCGACCCGGGAGAGAGGGCCAATGAGCAGTTCTTC

size: NA
D: NA
V: TRBV2
J: TRBJ1-1
CDR3: CARARRPVMAEAFF
DNA: TGTGCCAGGGCACGGAGGCCAGTGATGGCTGAAGCTTTCTTT

size: NA
D: NA
V: TRBV9
J: TRBJ2-7
CDR3: CASSVRTSPGLFYEQYF
DNA: TGTGCCAGCAGCGTTCGGACCAGTCCAGGGCTCTTCTACGAGCAGTACTTC

size: NA
D: TRBD1
V: TRBV6-5
J: TRBJ1-2
CDR3: CASSSTGDYGYTF
DNA: TGTGCCAGCAGTTCGACAGGGGACTATGGCTACACCTTC

size: NA
D: TRBD1
V: TRBV19
J: TRBJ2-1
CDR3: CASSKDRGNEQFF
DNA: TGTGCCAGTAGTAAGGACAGGGGGAATGAGCAGTTCTTC

size: NA
D: TRBD1
V: TRBV7-9
J: TRBJ1-2
CDR3: CASSLRQGYGYTF
DNA: TGTGCCAGCAGCTTAAGACAGGGCTATGGCTACACCTTC

size: few
D: TRBD1
V: TRBV6-6
J: TRBJ2-7
CDR3: CASSYKGQGSYEQYF
DNA: TGTGCCAGCAGTTACAAGGGACAGGGCTCCTACGAGCAGTACTTC

size: few
D: TRBD1
V: TRBV29-1
J: TRBJ1-1
CDR3: CSVADRMAFF
DNA: TGCAGCGTTGCGGACAGGATGGCTTTCTTT

size: NA
D: TRBD1
V: TRBV15
J: TRBJ1-2
CDR3: CATSRADRMGGYTF
DNA: TGTGCCACCAGCAGAGCGGACAGGATGGGTGGCTACACCTTC

size: NA
D: TRBD1
V: TRBV7-2
J: TRBJ1-4
CDR3: CASSWTGYDEKLFF
DNA: TGTGCCAGCAGCTGGACAGGGTACGATGAAAAACTGTTTTTT

size: NA
D: NA
V: TRBV12-3/TRBV12-4
J: TRBJ2-7
CDR3: CASSLSGPFEQYF
DNA: TGTGCCAGCAGTTTGAGCGGACCGTTTGAGCAGTACTTC

size: NA
D: TRBD1
V: TRBV19
J: TRBJ1-5
CDR3: CASSIQGAGQPQHF
DNA: TGTGCCAGTAGTATACAGGGGGCAGGACAGCCCCAGCATTTT

size: NA
D: NA
V: TRBV6-2/TRBV6-3
J: TRBJ2-3
CDR3: CASSYFASDTQYF
DNA: TGTGCCAGCAGTTACTTCGCGTCAGATACGCAGTATTTT

size: NA
D: NA
V: TRBV28
J: TRBJ2-5
CDR3: CASSHREYSLLETQYF
DNA: TGTGCCAGCAGTCACCGAGAGTACTCCCTTTTGGAGACCCAGTACTTC

size: NA
D: NA
V: TRBV6-5
J: TRBJ2-1
CDR3: CASSTRAQGQFF
DNA: TGTGCCAGCAGTACCCGGGCCCAGGGGCAGTTCTTC

size: NA
D: TRBD1
V: TRBV6-5
J: TRBJ1-3
CDR3: CASSSTGHRNTIYF
DNA: TGTGCCAGCAGTTCGACAGGGCATCGAAACACCATATATTTT